This entry features one TCR beta chain sequence. This sample is drawn from a study of blood T cell repertoires in COVID-19. Overall study: COVID-19 samples, acute and convalescent, were from the United States, Italy and Spain. Sample material is recorded as cDNA or gDNA derived from T cells, B-cell-depleted T cells, or PBMCs.

The CDR3 length is 13 residues. Germline V gives CDR1 LNHDA, CDR2 SQIVND (reference sequence). The J segment lost 4 bases and the V segment lost 8 bases, leaving 6 bases of the junction unmatched. As processed by the authors: Nucleated cell counts were estimated from reference gene primer amplification. Profiling relied on immunoSEQ multiplex PCR, and the TCRdb table lists in-frame clones only, not all of them. From that table come the V and J calls and clone size; the DNA was used to work out D and trimming. The table includes roughly 80,000 clones, approximately 90% detected once. This sequence originates from a man in his sixties with acute or convalescent COVID-19. The chain joins TRBV19 to TRBJ1-1, with 8 bases aligning to TRBD1. Sequencing input: peripheral blood. CDR3 sequence: CASWDRRSTEAFF. The DNA of the CDR3 is TGTGCCAGTTGGGACAGGAGGAGCACTGAAGCTTTCTTT.